The T cell receptor beta chain under discussion was sequenced for a study of response to subunit inactivated influenza vaccine listed by TCRdb under 2018. About the full investigation: To follow how T cells responded to a trivalent subunit inactivated influenza vaccine, the researchers relied on deep quantitative profiling of the T cell receptor repertoire. The paper as a whole reports these results and caveats: According to the authors, only a limited number of new T cells may be recruited by each seasonal influenza vaccination.

This clonotype was seen at least ten times. Its antigen remains unidentified. There are no base qualities to consult, and no much larger clone falls within one base. Library preparation employed RT-PCR. Sequencing instrument: Illumina HiSeq 2500. In TCRdb, the public reads were trimmed at Q25 with fastp and aligned with MiXCR, with productive beta chains retained. Every distinct CDR3 protein forms one entry, paired with its most common genes and DNA. The sample table holds around 480,000 distinct CDR3 sequences, of which approximately 10% were seen once. The ten largest make up less than 15% of the sample. The time point label, read with the paper, signifies: approximately 40 days after influenza vaccine administration. Looking up the germline V gene yields CDR1 LGHNA and CDR2 YSLEER. Reading from cysteine to phenylalanine, the CDR3 counts 16 amino acids. Only the CDR3 DNA stays, 48 bases, in frame from base 1. V is cut by 1 base and J by 4 bases, and the space between the germline ends is 16 bases.

The sequence was obtained from a man aged 50 to 59 who received an inactivated influenza vaccine. Donor details come from another sample of the same person, matched by shared clones. This material consisted of PBMCs from blood, taken roughly 6 weeks after vaccination. The sequence joins TRBV4-3 to TRBJ1-2, with no confident D gene call. The CDR3 is CASSQALAMRGYGYTF. In nucleotide form, the sequence is TGCGCCAGCAGCCAAGCCCTTGCAATGCGCGGCTATGGCTACACCTTC.